This is a list of T cell receptor beta chains from one sample in a study of regulatory T cells in long-lasting Graves disease. TCRdb passed the multiplex PCR reads through MiXCR, listing each CDR3 protein once. The profile shows 400,000 to 500,000 distinct CDR3 sequences, more than 20% of them singletons. Sequences were derived from peripheral blood mononuclear cells (PBMCs), sampled when the disease was refractory, from a patient treated with antithyroid drugs. The source of these receptors is a female donor with Graves disease. Both conserved end residues are part of each CDR3. Each record gives: J gene, D gene, clone size, V gene, CDR3 DNA, CDR3 protein. D genes are given only for firm matches. Rows give clone size only sometimes, using once, few, many, or a class for an expanded clone.

j_call: TRBJ2-4; d_call: TRBD1; clone_size: many; v_call: TRBV28; cdr3_nt: TGTGCCAGCAGTGGACAGGGGAGAGCCAAAAACATTCAGTACTTC; cdr3_aa: CASSGQGRAKNIQYF
j_call: TRBJ2-7; d_call: TRBD2; clone_size: few; v_call: TRBV30; cdr3_nt: TGTGCCTGGAGTGTCCGGGAGGGTCTCCACGAGCAGTACTTC; cdr3_aa: CAWSVREGLHEQYF
j_call: TRBJ1-1; d_call: NA; clone_size: NA; v_call: TRBV28; cdr3_nt: TGTGCCAGCAGCCGTAGGTACAGGTTGCTCACTGAAGCTTTCTTT; cdr3_aa: CASSRRYRLLTEAFF
j_call: TRBJ2-7; d_call: NA; clone_size: many; v_call: TRBV12-3/TRBV12-4; cdr3_nt: TGTGCCAGCAGTTTCTCCGAGGGCGGGTACGAGCAGTACTTC; cdr3_aa: CASSFSEGGYEQYF
j_call: TRBJ2-7; d_call: NA; clone_size: NA; v_call: TRBV7-3; cdr3_nt: TGTGCCAGCAGCTTAAGTGCGGAAGGGACGTACGAGCAGTACTTC; cdr3_aa: CASSLSAEGTYEQYF
j_call: TRBJ2-5; d_call: TRBD1; clone_size: NA; v_call: TRBV9; cdr3_nt: TGTGCCAGCAGCGCAGGACAGGTTGCTCAAGAGACCCAGTACTTC; cdr3_aa: CASSAGQVAQETQYF
j_call: TRBJ2-7; d_call: TRBD1; clone_size: NA; v_call: TRBV30; cdr3_nt: TGTGCCTGGATGACAGGGAGCGACTACGAGCAGTACTTC; cdr3_aa: CAWMTGSDYEQYF
j_call: TRBJ1-5; d_call: NA; clone_size: NA; v_call: TRBV9; cdr3_nt: TGTGCCAGCAGCGTAGCCAGGGTCAATCAGCCCCAGCATTTT; cdr3_aa: CASSVARVNQPQHF
j_call: TRBJ1-1; d_call: NA; clone_size: NA; v_call: TRBV15; cdr3_nt: TGTGCCACCAGCAGACCGGGTACTGAAGCTTTCTTT; cdr3_aa: CATSRPGTEAFF
j_call: TRBJ1-1; d_call: TRBD1; clone_size: NA; v_call: TRBV6-1; cdr3_nt: TGTGCCAGCAGTATTCCGGGACAGGGGGCCCATGAAGCTTTCTTT; cdr3_aa: CASSIPGQGAHEAFF
j_call: TRBJ1-1; d_call: TRBD1; clone_size: many; v_call: TRBV30; cdr3_nt: TGTGCCTGGAGGCTCCGGGACAGGGTCACTGAAGCTTTCTTT; cdr3_aa: CAWRLRDRVTEAFF
j_call: TRBJ2-1; d_call: NA; clone_size: many; v_call: TRBV6-1; cdr3_nt: TGTGCCAGCAGTCCCCACAATGAGCAGTTCTTC; cdr3_aa: CASSPHNEQFF
j_call: TRBJ1-1; d_call: NA; clone_size: many; v_call: TRBV29-1; cdr3_nt: TGCAGCGTTGAAACTGGGGAGAACACTGAAGCTTTCTTT; cdr3_aa: CSVETGENTEAFF
j_call: TRBJ1-6; d_call: TRBD1; clone_size: few; v_call: TRBV5-6; cdr3_nt: TGTGCCAGCGGGGGACAGGGGAATTCACCCCTCCACTTT; cdr3_aa: CASGGQGNSPLHF
j_call: TRBJ1-2; d_call: NA; clone_size: few; v_call: TRBV29-1; cdr3_nt: TGCAGCGTCACGGGGGGGGCGGACTATGGCTACACCTTC; cdr3_aa: CSVTGGADYGYTF
j_call: TRBJ2-1; d_call: NA; clone_size: NA; v_call: TRBV5-6; cdr3_nt: TGTGCCAGCATCACTAGCACGGGTTACAATGAGCAGTTCTTC; cdr3_aa: CASITSTGYNEQFF
j_call: TRBJ2-5; d_call: NA; clone_size: NA; v_call: TRBV30; cdr3_nt: TGTGCCTGGAAAACCCAGAGACAAGAGACCCAGTACTTC; cdr3_aa: CAWKTQRQETQYF
j_call: TRBJ1-2; d_call: TRBD1; clone_size: NA; v_call: TRBV6-2/TRBV6-3; cdr3_nt: TGTGCCAGCAGTTACTCGGGGACAGGGTCGGGGCTATATGGCTACACCTTC; cdr3_aa: CASSYSGTGSGLYGYTF
j_call: TRBJ1-2; d_call: NA; clone_size: NA; v_call: TRBV7-9; cdr3_nt: TGTGCCAGCAGCCCCGGGAAAAAGGGCTGGGGCTACACCTTC; cdr3_aa: CASSPGKKGWGYTF
j_call: TRBJ1-1; d_call: NA; clone_size: many; v_call: TRBV6-1; cdr3_nt: TGTGCCAGCAGCGCCCCGAGGAGACCGCCGATCGGTGAAGCTTTCTTT; cdr3_aa: CASSAPRRPPIGEAFF